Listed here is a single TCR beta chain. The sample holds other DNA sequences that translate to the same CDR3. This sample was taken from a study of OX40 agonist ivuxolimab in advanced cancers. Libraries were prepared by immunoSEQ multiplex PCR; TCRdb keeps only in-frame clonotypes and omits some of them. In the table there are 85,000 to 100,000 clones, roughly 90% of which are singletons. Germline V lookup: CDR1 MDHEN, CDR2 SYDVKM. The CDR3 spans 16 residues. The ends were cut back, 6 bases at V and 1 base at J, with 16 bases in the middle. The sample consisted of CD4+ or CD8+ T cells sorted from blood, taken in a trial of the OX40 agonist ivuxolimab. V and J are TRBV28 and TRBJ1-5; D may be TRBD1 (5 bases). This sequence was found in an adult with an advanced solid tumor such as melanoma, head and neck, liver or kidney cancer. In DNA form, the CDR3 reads TGTGCCAGCAGGACTCGACCAGGGATAAGCAATCAGCCCCAGCATTTT. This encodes CASRTRPGISNQPQHF. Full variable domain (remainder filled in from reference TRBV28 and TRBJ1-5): DVKVTQSSRYLVKRTGEKVFLECVQDMDHENMFWYRQDPGLGLRLIYFSYDVKMKEKGDIPEGYSVSREKKERFSLILESASTNQTSMYLCASRTRPGISNQPQHFGDGTRLSIL.